These T cell receptor beta chains were read from a single sample in a study of blood T cell repertoires in COVID-19. The table came from immunoSEQ multiplex PCR; TCRdb's copy has only in-frame clones and leaves some out. The sample records some 140,000 clones, roughly 78% being singletons. Source material: peripheral blood. The receptors shown here come from a man aged 55 to 69 with acute or convalescent COVID-19. CDR3s include the opening cysteine and the closing phenylalanine or tryptophan. Rows give clone size only sometimes, using once, few, many, or a class for an expanded clone.

abundance: NA; v_gene: TRBV3-1/TRBV3-2; CDR3aa: CASSLSGRPGEQFF
abundance: few; v_gene: TRBV5-1; CDR3aa: CASKRTQQGEQFF
abundance: NA; v_gene: TRBV19; CDR3aa: CASKSGTGPFYQPQHF
abundance: NA; v_gene: TRBV10-3; CDR3aa: CASRGKSNQPQHF
abundance: NA; v_gene: TRBV3-1/TRBV3-2; CDR3aa: CASSPGTSGVGETQYF
abundance: NA; v_gene: TRBV6-5; CDR3aa: CASSRDRGRGYTF
abundance: NA; v_gene: TRBV10-3; CDR3aa: CAISDPGYTGELFF
abundance: many; v_gene: TRBV7-9; CDR3aa: CASRSTGTEQYF
abundance: NA; v_gene: TRBV19; CDR3aa: CASSIGPSGKYEQYF
abundance: NA; v_gene: TRBV5-4; CDR3aa: CASSFLRYTEAFF
abundance: NA; v_gene: TRBV18; CDR3aa: CASSRDRNTGELFF
abundance: NA; v_gene: TRBV7-3; CDR3aa: CASSPRPDRLTDTQYF
abundance: NA; v_gene: TRBV27; CDR3aa: CASSPGLADTGELFF
abundance: NA; v_gene: TRBV9; CDR3aa: CASSVNPTGGNSPLHF
abundance: once; v_gene: TRBV5-1; CDR3aa: CASSGGWDRAMNTEAFF
abundance: NA; v_gene: TRBV27; CDR3aa: CASSQGIAGGANTGELFF
abundance: NA; v_gene: TRBV6-6; CDR3aa: CASSLGTGGNSPLHF
abundance: NA; v_gene: TRBV7-8; CDR3aa: CASSRYSNQPQHF